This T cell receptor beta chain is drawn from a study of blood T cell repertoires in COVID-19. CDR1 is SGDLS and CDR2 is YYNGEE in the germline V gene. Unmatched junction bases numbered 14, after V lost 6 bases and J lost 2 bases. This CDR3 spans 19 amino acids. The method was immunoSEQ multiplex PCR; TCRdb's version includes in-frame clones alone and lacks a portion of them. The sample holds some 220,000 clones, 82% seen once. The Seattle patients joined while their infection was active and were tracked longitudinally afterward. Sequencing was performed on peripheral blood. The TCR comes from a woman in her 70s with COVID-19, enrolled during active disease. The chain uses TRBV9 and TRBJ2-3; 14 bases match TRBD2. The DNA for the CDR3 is TGTGCCAGCAAATCCGGGACTAGCGGGAGACATCTCTACACAGATACGCAGTATTTT. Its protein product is CASKSGTSGRHLYTDTQYF.